The text below deals with one T cell receptor beta chain. The data derive from a study of glioma-infiltrating T cells after dendritic cell vaccination. Overall study: Patients received autologous tumor lysate-pulsed dendritic cell vaccination between about 2003 and 2013.

Time point meaning: after dendritic cell vaccination, including at tumor progression/relapse. The V end was cut by 5 bases, the J end by 2 bases, with 14 bases between. CDR3 length: 15 amino acids. In germline, CDR1 is SGHAT, CDR2 FQDESV (reference sequence). Using immunoSEQ multiplex PCR, the repertoire was profiled, and TCRdb retains in-frame clones only, with some absent. The profile shows 60,000 or so clones, roughly 86% of them singletons. The rearrangement links TRBV11-1 to TRBJ2-3; D possibly corresponds to TRBD1 (7 bases). This specimen was blood, taken after dendritic cell vaccination. The sequence was collected from a human donor with glioblastoma. The CDR3 DNA reads TGTGCCAGCAGCCCGCAGGGGGAGGACACAGATACGCAGTATTTT. Amino acid sequence: CASSPQGEDTDTQYF. Full variable domain (remainder filled in from reference TRBV11-1 and TRBJ2-3): EAEVAQSPRYKITEKSQAVAFWCDPISGHATLYWYRQILGQGPELLVQFQDESVVDDSQLPKDRFSAERLKGVDSTLKIQPAELGDSAMYLCASSPQGEDTDTQYFGPGTRLTVL.